This entry lists 11 T cell receptor beta chains sequenced from one sample in a study of early T cells in non-severe SARS-CoV-2 infection. TCRdb redid the calling of the 5' RACE reads with MiXCR, one entry per CDR3 protein. The sample contains more than 90,000 distinct CDR3 sequences, 11% of which appear only once. Sequencing was carried out using whole blood. The receptors stem from an adult who was a healthcare worker with PCR-confirmed SARS-CoV-2 infection or an uninfected control (not recorded which).

This clonotype was seen only a few times. V is TRBV20-1 and J is TRBJ2-3, with D maybe TRBD2 (5 bases). V lost 0 bases and J 3 bases, leaving 13 bases between the germline ends. This CDR3 is 15 amino acids long. Germline assignment: CDR1 DFQATT and CDR2 SNEGSKA (reference sequence). CDR3 protein: CSARDGSDLTDTQYF. The CDR3 region has the DNA TGCAGTGCTAGAGATGGTAGCGATTTGACAGATACGCAGTATTTT.

This clonotype was recorded a few times. This sequence joins TRBV30 and TRBJ2-1; the match to TRBD2 covers 12 bases. The CDR3 is 14 residues long. J was trimmed by 10 bases and V by 3 bases; bases with no gene match: 7. Germline V gene lookup returns CDR1 GTSNPN and CDR2 SVGIG (reference sequence). The CDR3 sequence: CAWRLAGGLTEQFF. DNA of the CDR3: TGTGCCTGGAGGCTAGCGGGAGGGCTGACCGAGCAGTTCTTC.

This clonotype was counted only a few times. The chain employs TRBV5-5 and TRBJ1-1; no firm D call. The CDR3 is 14 residues long. CDR1 and CDR2 (germline): SGHKS, YYEKEE (reference sequence). V was shortened by 0 bases and J by 3 bases, with 9 bases between the two germline ends. In nucleotides, the CDR3 is TGTGCCAGCAGCTTGGTGGGAGACTACACTGAAGCTTTCTTT. Its translation is CASSLVGDYTEAFF.

This clonotype has just a few counts. The CDR3: CASRPNRMGGNTIYF. CDR3 DNA: TGTGCCAGCAGGCCCAACAGAATGGGAGGAAACACCATATATTTT. This chain joins TRBV7-9 and TRBJ1-3; D gene uncertain. The CDR3 runs 15 residues. Trimming stripped 6 bases from V and 4 bases from J, with 16 bases between. Germline-derived CDR1 and CDR2 are SEHNR and FQNEAQ (reference sequence).

On this clonotype itself: One base away lies a much larger clone, so this may be a sequencing read error. The rearrangement links TRBV28 to TRBJ2-6, with 10 bases lining up with TRBD1. Germline CDR1 and CDR2: MDHEN and SYDVKM. The CDR3 has 16 amino acids. The junction had 7 bases not matched to a gene; V was cut back by 7 bases and J by 4 bases. The CDR3 region is CASIGQGVPGANVLTF. CDR3 sequence (DNA): TGTGCCAGCATCGGACAGGGGGTGCCCGGGGCCAACGTCCTGACTTTC.

The V call is TRBV30, the J call TRBJ1-1, with TRBD1 matching over 8 bases. Looked up from germline, CDR1 is GTSNPN and CDR2 is SVGIG (reference sequence). The length of the CDR3 is 15 residues. The J segment lost 5 bases and the V segment lost 3 bases, leaving 11 bases of the junction unmatched. The CDR3 coding sequence is TGTGCCTGGAGCCCAGGGGGCGCCGGTGGAACTGAAGCTTTCTTT. The encoded protein is CAWSPGGAGGTEAFF.

This clonotype was recorded at least ten times. This chain uses TRBV28 with TRBJ1-1; 10 bases align to TRBD1. V was pared by 5 bases and J by 3 bases, with 9 bases of the junction left unmatched. The CDR3 totals 16 residues. CDR1 is MDHEN and CDR2 is SYDVKM in the germline V gene. CDR3 sequence: CASSIRQGAGDTEAFF. The DNA for the CDR3 is TGTGCCAGCAGTATCCGACAGGGGGCCGGGGACACTGAAGCTTTCTTT.

This clonotype was counted only a few times. This sequence joins TRBV14 and TRBJ2-1; D uncertain. Trimming took 4 bases from V and 0 from J, leaving 13 bases between them. Looked up from germline, CDR1 is SGHDN and CDR2 is FVKESK. The CDR3 has 16 amino acids. CDR3 in DNA: TGTGCCAGCAGCCCTCGACGTCCGAGCTCCTACAATGAGCAGTTCTTC. The encoded protein is CASSPRRPSSYNEQFF.

The gene calls are TRBV5-4 and TRBJ2-4; D unresolved. CDR1 SGHNT and CDR2 YYREEE come from the germline V gene (reference sequence). Trimming removed 0 bases at V and 3 bases at J, with 7 bases between. The CDR3 sequence is 14 residues long. The DNA for the CDR3 is TGTGCCAGCAGCTTGGGAGGTGACAAAAACATTCAGTACTTC. Its protein product is CASSLGGDKNIQYF.

This clonotype was seen repeatedly, ten times or more. This rearrangement joins TRBV28 to TRBJ1-5; D not certain. CDR1 is MDHEN and CDR2 is SYDVKM in the germline V gene. With 6 bases removed from V and 3 bases from J, the gap between germline ends came to 9 bases. The CDR3 runs to 13 residues. The CDR3 is CASRLESNQPQHF. The DNA of the CDR3 is TGTGCCAGCAGACTGGAGTCCAATCAGCCCCAGCATTTT.

This clonotype was seen ten or more times. This chain links TRBV20-1 with TRBJ1-6, with 9 bases fitting TRBD1. CDR1 DFQATT and CDR2 SNEGSKA come from the germline V gene (reference sequence). J lost 7 bases, V lost 2 bases, and 6 bases had no gene match. The CDR3 spans 15 residues. CDR3 protein: CSARLPTGGNSPLHF. CDR3 sequence (DNA): TGCAGTGCTAGACTCCCGACAGGGGGAAATTCACCCCTCCACTTT.